This T cell receptor beta chain was observed in a study of regulatory T cells in long-lasting Graves disease. Across the whole study: Antithyroid drug intake by newly diagnosed Graves' patients had lasted under 3 months.

The CDR3 runs 16 residues. Details on this clonotype: No antigen is known for it. The germline gene is not matched at one end of the junction; a read error may be the cause.

iRepertoire HTBI primers and Arm-PCR of CDR3 regions built TCR beta libraries. TCRdb recomputed calls from the multiplex PCR reads with MiXCR, one row per CDR3 protein. The table has approximately 400,000 distinct CDR3 sequences, less than 20% seen once. Documented time point: newly diagnosed GD, antithyroid drugs for less than 3 months. There was RNA extracted from PBMCs, and the TCR library was made from it. EDTA tubes held roughly 8.1 milliliters of peripheral blood from each patient. Overall study findings and caveats: With persistent disease, TRBV28, TRBJ1-2 and TRBJ2-5 were the favored segments. The persistent group shared 2,500 or so public clonotypes, more than the 950 to 1,000 shared by new patients.

The source material was peripheral blood mononuclear cells (PBMCs), sampled at new diagnosis, from a patient treated with antithyroid drugs. The V call is TRBV12-3 or TRBV12-4, the J call TRBJ2-5, with 7 bases that match TRBD2. This clonotype originated in a female donor with Graves disease. DNA for the CDR3: TGTGCCAGCAGTCACCGGGGAGCGGGATCCCAAGGGACCCAGTACTTC. Translating it yields CASSHRGAGSQGTQYF.